This is a list of T cell receptor beta chains from one sample in a study of Graves' ophthalmopathy and Graves' hyperthyroidism. MiXCR was run by TCRdb on the multiplex PCR reads, yielding one entry per CDR3 protein. This sample has 200,000 to 250,000 distinct CDR3 sequences, with 25% to 30% found just once. Sequencing was done on a sample of peripheral blood. The receptor set was obtained from a man in his forties or fifties with Graves' ophthalmopathy. Both conserved end residues are part of each CDR3. Fields, in order: D gene, J gene, V gene, clone size, CDR3 protein, CDR3 DNA. D genes are given only for firm matches. Where a row states a size, it is once, few, many or the class of an expanded clone; other rows omit it.

TRBD1,TRBJ2-7,TRBV12-3/TRBV12-4,.,CASRPDRGGEQYF,TGTGCCAGCAGACCCGACAGGGGTGGCGAGCAGTACTTC
.,TRBJ2-7,TRBV7-6,many,CASSLAPGTNYEQYF,TGTGCCAGCAGCTTAGCACCCGGGACAAACTACGAGCAGTACTTC
TRBD1,TRBJ1-2,TRBV6-2/TRBV6-3,.,CASSPAKPDRGNYGYTF,TGTGCCAGCAGCCCCGCCAAGCCGGACAGGGGTAACTATGGCTACACCTTC
.,TRBJ2-7,TRBV27,many,CASTPPGKPYEQYF,TGTGCCAGCACCCCCCCCGGGAAGCCCTACGAGCAGTACTTC
.,TRBJ2-7,TRBV4-3,many,CASSQDVVAAVYEQYF,TGCGCCAGCAGCCAAGATGTGGTAGCGGCCGTCTACGAGCAGTACTTC
.,TRBJ1-6,TRBV9,many,CASSVEAGANSPLHF,TGTGCCAGCAGCGTAGAAGCGGGCGCGAATTCACCCCTCCACTTT
.,TRBJ1-1,TRBV19,once,CASSIKLGRGTEAFF,TGTGCCAGTAGTATTAAACTAGGGCGAGGCACTGAAGCTTTCTTT
.,TRBJ1-2,TRBV19,many,CASSISAEPNYGYTF,TGTGCCAGTAGTATTTCGGCAGAACCTAACTATGGCTACACCTTC
.,TRBJ1-5,TRBV6-2/TRBV6-3,many,CASEPSRGASNQPQHF,TGTGCCAGCGAACCATCGCGGGGGGCGAGCAATCAGCCCCAGCATTTT
TRBD1,TRBJ1-2,TRBV24-1,many,CATSGQGAGYGYTF,TGTGCCACCAGCGGACAGGGGGCAGGCTATGGCTACACCTTC
TRBD2,TRBJ2-7,TRBV12-3/TRBV12-4,many,CASSVSGRENEQYF,TGTGCCAGCAGCGTTAGCGGGAGGGAAAACGAGCAGTACTTC
TRBD1,TRBJ2-4,TRBV19,many,CASSRDRGRGEENIQYF,TGTGCCAGTAGTAGGGACAGGGGGAGGGGTGAAGAAAACATTCAGTACTTC
.,TRBJ1-5,TRBV6-1,many,CASGRNQPQHF,TGTGCCAGTGGAAGAAATCAGCCCCAGCATTTT
.,TRBJ1-2,TRBV6-6,many,CASSAGSAGYGYTF,TGTGCCAGCAGCGCCGGGTCCGCTGGCTATGGCTACACCTTC
.,TRBJ2-7,TRBV20-1,many,CSQGSVGFTKGEQYF,TGCAGTCAGGGATCGGTCGGATTTACGAAGGGCGAGCAGTACTTC
.,TRBJ1-1,TRBV5-1,many,CASSLGPGINTEAFF,TGCGCCAGCAGCTTGGGTCCAGGGATTAACACTGAAGCTTTCTTT
.,TRBJ2-5,TRBV6-1,.,CAIGLGGRETQYF,TGTGCCATCGGACTGGGGGGCCGGGAGACCCAGTACTTC